The T cell receptor beta chain described here comes from a study of CD8 T cells in ankylosing spondylitis. Study conclusions and caveats: CD8+ by phenotype, disease-linked clones were relatively rare in peripheral blood. Previous work reported some of these motif variants in the synovial fluid and blood of reactive arthritis. Matched ankylosing spondylitis synovial fluid reportedly showed significant enrichment of disease-linked clones. Seemingly distinctive of ankylosing spondylitis blood was a TCR beta motif formed by eight highly homologous variants.

This clonotype turned up a few times. The antigen is not known. Germline V gives CDR1 SGDLS, CDR2 YYNGEE. This CDR3 spans 17 amino acids. With V trimmed by 4 bases and J by 4 bases, 8 bases remained unmatched. Making the TCR beta libraries involved quantitative 5'-RACE with molecular barcodes. TCRdb passed the 5' RACE reads through MiXCR, listing each CDR3 protein once. The sample yields over 600,000 distinct CDR3 sequences, roughly 20% seen once. This chain joins TRBV9 and TRBJ2-2; 12 bases are shared with TRBD2. Sequenced input: blood, either unsorted or a sorted T cell fraction (not recorded which). This TCR came from a male donor with ankylosing spondylitis. The CDR3 DNA reads as TGTGCCAGCAGCCCTCTAGCGGGAGGGGCCCTCACCGGGGAGCTGTTTTTT. It yields the protein CASSPLAGGALTGELFF.